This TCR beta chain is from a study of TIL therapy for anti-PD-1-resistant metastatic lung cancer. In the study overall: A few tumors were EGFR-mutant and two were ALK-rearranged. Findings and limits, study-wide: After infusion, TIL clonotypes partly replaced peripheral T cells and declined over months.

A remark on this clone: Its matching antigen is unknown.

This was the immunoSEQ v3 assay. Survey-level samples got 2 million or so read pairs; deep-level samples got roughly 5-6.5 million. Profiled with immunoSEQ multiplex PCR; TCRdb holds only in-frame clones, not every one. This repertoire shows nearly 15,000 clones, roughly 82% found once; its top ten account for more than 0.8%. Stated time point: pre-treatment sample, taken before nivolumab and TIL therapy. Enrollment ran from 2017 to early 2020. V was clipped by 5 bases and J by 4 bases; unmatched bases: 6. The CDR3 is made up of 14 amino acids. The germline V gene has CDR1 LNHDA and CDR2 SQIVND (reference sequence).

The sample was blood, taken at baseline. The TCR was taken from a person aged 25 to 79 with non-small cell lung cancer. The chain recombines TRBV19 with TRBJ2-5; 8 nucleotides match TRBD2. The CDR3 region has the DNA TGTGCCAGTAGTGACCCGGGACTAGGAGAGACCCAGTACTTC. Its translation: CASSDPGLGETQYF.